This TCR beta chain was found in a study of T cell responses to AZD1222 COVID-19 vaccine. Germline V gene data show CDR1 as SGHVS and CDR2 as FQNEAQ. V lost 3 bases and J 2 bases, leaving 13 bases between the germline ends. CDR3 length: 15 amino acids. With respect to this clone: Its antigen is undetermined.

Study-level points and caveats: Spike-specific TCR depth and breadth grew after two AZD1222 doses. Possibly, clonal diversity was underestimated; donors were largely white British and included more females.

Here immunoSEQ multiplex PCR was the method, and the copy in TCRdb shows in-frame clones only, minus some. The sample lists around 95,000 clones, about 87% seen once, with around 4.4% in the top ten. The clonotype comes from an adult in good health. The chain uses TRBV7-8 and TRBJ1-2; D unresolved. The starting material was peripheral blood, obtained on day 0 of MenACWY control vaccination. CDR3 sequence: CASSFGPRENYGYTF. The CDR3 DNA reads as TGTGCCAGCAGCTTCGGCCCCAGAGAGAACTATGGCTACACCTTC.